These T cell receptor beta chains were read from a single sample in a study of identical twins. Each CDR3 protein is one row after TCRdb ran MiXCR on the 5' RACE reads. Found here are some 600,000 distinct CDR3 sequences, 7.1% of them singletons; the top ten hold 1.5% to 2%. These data were likewise used in another study, on yellow fever vaccine responses in identical twins.

The sequencing input was PBMCs. The source is a woman younger than 35 in good health. Both conserved end residues are part of each CDR3. D genes are given only for firm matches. Size is omitted from some rows. Given values are once, few, many or a class for expanded clones.

d_gene: TRBD1; v_gene: TRBV20-1; j_gene: TRBJ2-2; abundance: few; CDR3nt: TGCAGTGCTAGGAACAGGGGGAACACCGGGGAGCTGTTTTTT; CDR3aa: CSARNRGNTGELFF
d_gene: TRBD1; v_gene: TRBV7-9; j_gene: TRBJ1-2; abundance: few; CDR3nt: TGTGCCAGCATTTTTCTGTCGGGACAGAGCTATGGCTACACCTTC; CDR3aa: CASIFLSGQSYGYTF
d_gene: -; v_gene: TRBV12-3/TRBV12-4; j_gene: TRBJ1-1; abundance: few; CDR3nt: TGTGCCAGCACCTCCAGCGGTGCCCACACTGAAGCTTTCTTT; CDR3aa: CASTSSGAHTEAFF
d_gene: -; v_gene: TRBV29-1; j_gene: TRBJ1-1; abundance: -; CDR3nt: TGCAGCGTTCGGCCAGGGCTTATGAACACTGAAGCTTTCTTT; CDR3aa: CSVRPGLMNTEAFF
d_gene: -; v_gene: TRBV24-1; j_gene: TRBJ2-3; abundance: -; CDR3nt: TGTGCCACCAGTGATCCCAACGGGGCCACAGATACGCAGTATTTT; CDR3aa: CATSDPNGATDTQYF
d_gene: TRBD2; v_gene: TRBV14; j_gene: TRBJ2-1; abundance: many; CDR3nt: TGTGCCAGCAGCCACTGGAAGACAGGGTCGCTAGCGGGAGTGAATGAGCAGTTCTTC; CDR3aa: CASSHWKTGSLAGVNEQFF
d_gene: -; v_gene: TRBV5-5; j_gene: TRBJ2-4; abundance: few; CDR3nt: TGTGCCAGCAGCCCCACCTGGGGGTTGGTCAAAAACATTCAGTACTTC; CDR3aa: CASSPTWGLVKNIQYF
d_gene: -; v_gene: TRBV2; j_gene: TRBJ1-3; abundance: -; CDR3nt: TGTGCCAGCAGTGGTTCTTGGTTGGGATCTGGAAACACCATATATTTT; CDR3aa: CASSGSWLGSGNTIYF
d_gene: -; v_gene: TRBV6-1; j_gene: TRBJ1-1; abundance: -; CDR3nt: TGTGCCAGCAGCACCGGGTTGTCAGGGATTGAAGCTTTCTTT; CDR3aa: CASSTGLSGIEAFF
d_gene: TRBD2; v_gene: TRBV5-5; j_gene: TRBJ2-1; abundance: -; CDR3nt: TGTGCCAGCAGCTTTGGCAGCGGGGGAGACAATGAGCAGTTCTTC; CDR3aa: CASSFGSGGDNEQFF
d_gene: -; v_gene: TRBV20-1; j_gene: TRBJ1-5; abundance: few; CDR3nt: TGCAGTGCTAGTGGAGGTAGTGGTCAGCCCCAGCATTTT; CDR3aa: CSASGGSGQPQHF
d_gene: -; v_gene: TRBV7-9; j_gene: TRBJ1-1; abundance: few; CDR3nt: -; CDR3aa: CASTLSGPESAEAFF
d_gene: -; v_gene: TRBV2; j_gene: TRBJ2-2; abundance: -; CDR3nt: TGTGCCAGCACCCTAGATTTTGGCACCGGGGAGCTGTTTTTT; CDR3aa: CASTLDFGTGELFF
d_gene: TRBD1; v_gene: TRBV20-1; j_gene: TRBJ2-1; abundance: -; CDR3nt: TGCAGTGCTAGGGGACAGGGAGGGAGGGATGAGCAGTTCTTC; CDR3aa: CSARGQGGRDEQFF
d_gene: TRBD1; v_gene: TRBV12-3/TRBV12-4; j_gene: TRBJ2-3; abundance: many; CDR3nt: TGTGCCAGCAGTTCGCCGGACAGGGAGAGGACAGATACGCAGTATTTT; CDR3aa: CASSSPDRERTDTQYF
d_gene: -; v_gene: TRBV7-9; j_gene: TRBJ1-2; abundance: few; CDR3nt: TGTGCCAGCAGCCCGAGGACGGGTTTAGGCTACACCTTC; CDR3aa: CASSPRTGLGYTF
d_gene: TRBD2; v_gene: TRBV5-1; j_gene: TRBJ2-3; abundance: many; CDR3nt: TGCGCCAGCAGCGCGGGACTAGCGGAAAGACTCGAAGATACGCAGTATTTT; CDR3aa: CASSAGLAERLEDTQYF
d_gene: -; v_gene: TRBV20-1; j_gene: TRBJ1-5; abundance: -; CDR3nt: TGCAGTGCTAGAGGCGGGGGCCGGGGTCAGCCCCAGCATTTT; CDR3aa: CSARGGGRGQPQHF
d_gene: TRBD2; v_gene: TRBV7-3; j_gene: TRBJ2-1; abundance: few; CDR3nt: TGTGCCAGCAGCGCGGGAGGGGAATACAATGAGCAGTTCTTC; CDR3aa: CASSAGGEYNEQFF
d_gene: TRBD2; v_gene: TRBV6-1; j_gene: TRBJ2-3; abundance: many; CDR3nt: TGTGCCAGCAGAAGCGGGGGGGCCGACACAGATACGCAGTATTTT; CDR3aa: CASRSGGADTDTQYF
d_gene: -; v_gene: TRBV5-1; j_gene: TRBJ2-1; abundance: few; CDR3nt: TGCGCCAGCAGCTTTGACAGCCTGGCGGCGGGGCACAATGAGCAGTTCTTC; CDR3aa: CASSFDSLAAGHNEQFF
d_gene: -; v_gene: TRBV7-8; j_gene: TRBJ1-6; abundance: -; CDR3nt: TGTGCCAGCAGCTTAGCTCGGGGCGTTAATTCACCCCTCCACTTT; CDR3aa: CASSLARGVNSPLHF
d_gene: -; v_gene: TRBV20-1; j_gene: TRBJ1-1; abundance: -; CDR3nt: TGCAGTGCTAGAGATCCGGGCAGAGCGAACACTGAAGCTTTCTTT; CDR3aa: CSARDPGRANTEAFF
d_gene: TRBD1; v_gene: TRBV6-1; j_gene: TRBJ1-5; abundance: -; CDR3nt: TGTGCCAGCAGCCAGGACAGGGAGGGAAAGCCCCAGCATTTT; CDR3aa: CASSQDREGKPQHF